Given below is one T cell receptor (beta chain) in context. It was during active infection that Seattle patients were enrolled and then longitudinally followed. Germline values: CDR1 LGHDT, CDR2 YNNKEL (reference sequence). The CDR3 runs to 15 residues. The V and J ends lost 4 bases and 0 bases respectively, with 10 bases between them. TCRdb's copy holds only in-frame clones and misses some; the assay was immunoSEQ multiplex PCR. The top ten clones hold approximately 5.2% of a sample with roughly 130,000 clones, roughly three quarters of them seen once. These data come from a study of blood T cell repertoires in COVID-19. Study-wide background: Both acute and convalescent COVID-19 samples were obtained from the United States, Italy and Spain. The cDNA or gDNA used as material had been derived from T cells, B-cell-depleted T cells, or PBMCs.

The sample was peripheral blood. The chain uses TRBV3-1 (or the pseudogene TRBV3-2) and TRBJ2-4; D ambiguous. This clonotype was obtained from a woman in her 70s with COVID-19, enrolled during active disease. CDR3 DNA sequence: TGTGCCAGCAGCCCCCAGGCGCTAGCCAAAAACATTCAGTACTTC. The encoded protein is CASSPQALAKNIQYF.